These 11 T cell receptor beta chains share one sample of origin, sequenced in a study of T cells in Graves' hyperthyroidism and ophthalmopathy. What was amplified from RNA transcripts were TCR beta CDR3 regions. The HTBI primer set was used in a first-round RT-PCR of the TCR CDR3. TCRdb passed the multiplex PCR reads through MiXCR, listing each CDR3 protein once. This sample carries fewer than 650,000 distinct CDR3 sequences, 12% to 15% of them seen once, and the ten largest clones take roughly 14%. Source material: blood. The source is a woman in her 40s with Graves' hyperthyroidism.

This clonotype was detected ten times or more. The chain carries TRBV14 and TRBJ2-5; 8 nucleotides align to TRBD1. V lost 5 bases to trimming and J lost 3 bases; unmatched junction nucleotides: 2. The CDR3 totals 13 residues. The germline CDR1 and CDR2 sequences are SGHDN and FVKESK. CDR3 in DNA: TGTGCCAGCAGCACGACAGGGGAAGAGACCCAGTACTTC. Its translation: CASSTTGEETQYF.

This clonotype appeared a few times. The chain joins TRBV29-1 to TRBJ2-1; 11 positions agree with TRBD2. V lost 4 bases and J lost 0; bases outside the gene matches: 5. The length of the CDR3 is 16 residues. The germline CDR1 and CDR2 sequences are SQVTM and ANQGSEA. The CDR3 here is CSVGGSGRGSYNEQFF. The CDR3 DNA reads TGCAGCGTTGGGGGTAGCGGGAGGGGCTCCTACAATGAGCAGTTCTTC.

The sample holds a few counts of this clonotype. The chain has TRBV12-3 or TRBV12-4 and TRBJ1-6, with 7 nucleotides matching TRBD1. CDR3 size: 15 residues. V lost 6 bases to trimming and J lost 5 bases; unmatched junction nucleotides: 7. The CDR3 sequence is CASSKAGTDNSPLHF. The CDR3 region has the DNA TGTGCCAGCAGCAAGGCCGGGACAGATAATTCACCCCTCCACTTT.

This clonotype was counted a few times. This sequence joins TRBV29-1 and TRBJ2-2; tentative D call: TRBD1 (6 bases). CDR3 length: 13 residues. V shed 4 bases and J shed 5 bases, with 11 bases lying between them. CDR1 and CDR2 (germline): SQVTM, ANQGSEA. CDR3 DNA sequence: TGCAGCGTTGGGACAGATTTTACCGGGGAGCTGTTTTTT. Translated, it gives CSVGTDFTGELFF.

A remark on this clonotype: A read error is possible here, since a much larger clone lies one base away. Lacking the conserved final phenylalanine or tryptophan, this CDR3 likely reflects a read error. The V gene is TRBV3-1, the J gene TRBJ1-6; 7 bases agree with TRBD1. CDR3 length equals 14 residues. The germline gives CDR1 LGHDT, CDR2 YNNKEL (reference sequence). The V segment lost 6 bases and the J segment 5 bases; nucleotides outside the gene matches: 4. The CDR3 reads CASRDRKDNSPLHL. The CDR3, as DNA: TGTGCCAGCAGGGACAGGAAAGATAATTCACCCCTCCACTTA.

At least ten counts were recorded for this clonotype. CDR3 in amino acids: CATKDRDYEQYF. The CDR3, as DNA: TGTGCCACCAAAGACAGGGATTACGAGCAGTACTTC. The V call is TRBV10-3, the J call TRBJ2-7; the match to TRBD1 covers 7 bases. The CDR3 has 12 residues. Germline values: CDR1 ENHRY, CDR2 SYGVKD. J lost 4 bases, V lost 10 bases, and 7 bases had no gene match.

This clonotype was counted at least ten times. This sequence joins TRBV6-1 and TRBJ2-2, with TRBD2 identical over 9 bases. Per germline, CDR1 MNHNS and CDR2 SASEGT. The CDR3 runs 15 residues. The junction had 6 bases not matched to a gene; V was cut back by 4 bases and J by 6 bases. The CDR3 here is CASSGGGDPAGELFF. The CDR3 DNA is TGTGCCAGCAGTGGCGGGGGGGATCCCGCCGGGGAGCTGTTTTTT.

The CDR3: CASSQMSENQPQHF. Written as DNA, the CDR3 is TGTGCCAGCAGCCAAATGTCAGAAAATCAGCCCCAGCATTTT. The chain couples TRBV7-8 to TRBJ1-5; D uncertain. Germline CDR1 reads SGHVS; CDR2 reads FQNEAQ. Trimming pared 5 bases from V and 4 bases from J, leaving 12 bases between. This CDR3 contains 14 residues.

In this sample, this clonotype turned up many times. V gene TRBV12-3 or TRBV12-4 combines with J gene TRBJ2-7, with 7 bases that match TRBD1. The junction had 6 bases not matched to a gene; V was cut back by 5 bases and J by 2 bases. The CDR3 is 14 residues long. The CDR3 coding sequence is TGTGCCAGCAGTAGAGAGACAGGGCCCTACGAGCAGTACTTC. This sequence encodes CASSRETGPYEQYF.

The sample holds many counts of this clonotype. The CDR3 DNA sequence: TGTGCCAGCAGTGAAGCGTTTATCTTATACAATGAGCAGTTCTTC. This sequence encodes CASSEAFILYNEQFF. V and J are TRBV2 and TRBJ2-1; no clear D gene. This CDR3 has 15 amino acids. The germline V gene encodes CDR1 SNHLY and CDR2 FYNNEI. Deletions cut 0 bases from V and 4 bases from J, with 10 bases between. The full variable domain, its missing parts supplied by reference TRBV2 and TRBJ2-1, is EPEVTQTPSHQVTQMGQEVILRCVPISNHLYFYWYRQILGQKVEFLVSFYNNEISEKSEIFDDQFSVERPDGSNFTLKIRSTKLEDSAMYFCASSEAFILYNEQFFGPGTRLTVL.

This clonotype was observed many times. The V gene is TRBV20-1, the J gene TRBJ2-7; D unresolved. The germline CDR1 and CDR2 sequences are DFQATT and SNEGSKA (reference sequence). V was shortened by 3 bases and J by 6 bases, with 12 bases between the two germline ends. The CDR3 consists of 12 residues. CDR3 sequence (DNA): TGCAGTGCTAGTGCGATCCCCGTCGAGCAGTACTTC. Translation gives CSASAIPVEQYF.